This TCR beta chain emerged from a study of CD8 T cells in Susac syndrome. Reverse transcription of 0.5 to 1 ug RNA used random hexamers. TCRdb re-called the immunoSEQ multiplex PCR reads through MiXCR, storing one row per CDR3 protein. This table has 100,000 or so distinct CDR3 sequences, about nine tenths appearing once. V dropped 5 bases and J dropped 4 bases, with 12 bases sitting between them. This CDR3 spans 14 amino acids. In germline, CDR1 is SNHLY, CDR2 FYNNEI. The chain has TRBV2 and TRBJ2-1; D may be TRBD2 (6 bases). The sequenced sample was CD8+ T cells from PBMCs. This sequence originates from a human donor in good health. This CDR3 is CASSSPGTYNEQFF. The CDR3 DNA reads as TGTGCCAGCAGTTCACCCGGGACTTACAATGAGCAGTTCTTC.